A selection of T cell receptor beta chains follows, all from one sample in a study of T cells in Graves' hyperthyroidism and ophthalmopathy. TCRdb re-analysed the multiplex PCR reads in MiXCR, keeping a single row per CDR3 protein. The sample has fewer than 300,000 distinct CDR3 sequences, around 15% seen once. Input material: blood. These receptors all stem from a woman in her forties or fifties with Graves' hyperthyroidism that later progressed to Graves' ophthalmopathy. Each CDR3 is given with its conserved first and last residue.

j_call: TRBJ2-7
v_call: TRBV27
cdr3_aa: CASRWTCLDSYEQYF

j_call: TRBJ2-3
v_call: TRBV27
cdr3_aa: CASIERRGAPSTDTQYF

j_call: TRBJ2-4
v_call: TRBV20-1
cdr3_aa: CSARVDTQNIQYF

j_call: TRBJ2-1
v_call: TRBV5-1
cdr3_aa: CASTTWFLAGAYNEQFF

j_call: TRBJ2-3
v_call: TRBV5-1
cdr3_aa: CASSFSASGVGDTQYF

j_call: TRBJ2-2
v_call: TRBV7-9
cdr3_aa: CASKKNGGENTGELFF

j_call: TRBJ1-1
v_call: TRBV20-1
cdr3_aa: CSARDLKGARGAFF

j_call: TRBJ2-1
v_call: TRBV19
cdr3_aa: CASSMAKRLTNEQFF

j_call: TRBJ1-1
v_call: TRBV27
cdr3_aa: CASSLDRTPVQAFF

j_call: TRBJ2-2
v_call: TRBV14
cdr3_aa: CASSQTLNTGELFF

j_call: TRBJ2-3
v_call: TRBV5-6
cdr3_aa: CASSWGGTAQDTQYF

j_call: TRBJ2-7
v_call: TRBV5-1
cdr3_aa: CASSLELSYEQYF

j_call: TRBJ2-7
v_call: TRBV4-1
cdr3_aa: CASSQEWRAISYEQYF

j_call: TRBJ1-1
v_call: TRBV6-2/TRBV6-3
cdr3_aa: CASSYPVGRGYQAFF

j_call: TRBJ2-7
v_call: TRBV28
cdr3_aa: CASSLSLAGAYEQYF

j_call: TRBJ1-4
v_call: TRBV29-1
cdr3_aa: CSVEDLAGYNEKLFF

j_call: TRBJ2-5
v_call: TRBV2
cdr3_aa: CASRREPETQYF

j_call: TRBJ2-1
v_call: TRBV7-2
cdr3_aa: CASSATPRLAGVYNEQFF

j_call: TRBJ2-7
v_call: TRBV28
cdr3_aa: CASSLGGTGIYEQYF

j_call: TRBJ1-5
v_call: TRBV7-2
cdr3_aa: CASNYPPGLINQPQHF

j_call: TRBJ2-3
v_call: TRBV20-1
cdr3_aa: CSAMSMGPSTDTQYF

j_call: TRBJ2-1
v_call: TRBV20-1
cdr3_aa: CSLKSSGPTHEQFF

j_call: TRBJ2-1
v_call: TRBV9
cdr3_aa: CASSSRTGNEQFF

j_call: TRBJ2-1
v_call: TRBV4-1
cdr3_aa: CASSYLAGGHNEQFF

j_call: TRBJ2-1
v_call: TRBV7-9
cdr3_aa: CASSPRLAGRWGEQFF

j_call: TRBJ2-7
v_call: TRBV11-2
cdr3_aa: CASSLAAGYEQYF

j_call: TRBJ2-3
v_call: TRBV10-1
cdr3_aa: CASSESYGGRMNTDTQYF

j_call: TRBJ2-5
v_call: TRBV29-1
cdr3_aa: CSVGHLQETQYF

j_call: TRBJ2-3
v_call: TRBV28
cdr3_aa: CASSPRSSGSGDTQYF

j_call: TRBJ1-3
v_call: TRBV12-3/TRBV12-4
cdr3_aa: CATTLGGGNTIYF

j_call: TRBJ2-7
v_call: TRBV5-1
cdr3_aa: CASSLVPAGGFVYEQYF

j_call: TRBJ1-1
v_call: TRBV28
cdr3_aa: CASSHIEVSEAFF

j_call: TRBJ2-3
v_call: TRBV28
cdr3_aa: CASTEEGALRDTQYF

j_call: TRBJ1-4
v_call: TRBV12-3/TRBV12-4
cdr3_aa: CASSFSLTNEKLFF

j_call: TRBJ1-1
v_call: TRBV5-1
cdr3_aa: CASSLSPPEGEAFF

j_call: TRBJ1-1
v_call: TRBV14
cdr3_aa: CASSQEVIREAFF

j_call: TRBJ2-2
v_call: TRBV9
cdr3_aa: CAGSPGWVNTGELFF

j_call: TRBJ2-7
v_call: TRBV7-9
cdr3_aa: CASSLMGDEQYF

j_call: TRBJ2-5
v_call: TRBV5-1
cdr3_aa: CASSLRGASQETQYF

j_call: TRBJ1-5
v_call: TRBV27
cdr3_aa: CASSPVTGRRGNQPQHF

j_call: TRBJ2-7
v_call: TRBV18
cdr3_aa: CASSRLAGGYEQYF

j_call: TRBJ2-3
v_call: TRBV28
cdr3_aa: CASSYRGTSGSTDTQYF

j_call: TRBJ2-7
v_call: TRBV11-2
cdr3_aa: CASSGTQPPYEQYF